This T cell receptor beta chain was retrieved from a study of blood T cell repertoires in COVID-19 (dated by TCRdb to 2018 to 2020). About the full investigation: The collaborator samples originated in the United States, Italy and Spain and spanned the acute and convalescent phases of COVID-19. The prospective study material was composed of cDNA or gDNA derived from T cells, B-cell-depleted T cells, or PBMCs. Deeply sampled blood TCRbeta repertoires from subjects exposed to, actively infected with, or recovered from COVID-19 were included in the dataset. The repertoires were released in a freely available public database intended as a resource for research on the immune response to SARS-CoV-2. The samples were drawn from two sources: the first 160 participants of the ongoing ImmuneRACE study, and 1,200 or so subjects contributed by 6 global collaborators. Sample metadata almost always included a de-identified subject ID, COVID-19 status, age in years and sex. HLA class I and class II types, where available, came from metadata supplied by the sample provider rather than from assay-based typing.

TCRbeta CDR3 regions were amplified from genomic DNA using the immunoSEQ Assay, a bias-controlled multiplex PCR. The study's processing was this. Nucleated cell counts per sample were estimated from amplification of reference gene primers within the assay. Sequence reads were collapsed and filtered to measure the absolute abundance of every unique TCRbeta CDR3 rearrangement. For each sample, productive Simpson clonality was calculated as the square root of Simpson's diversity index over productive rearrangements. The table comes from immuneACCESS by way of TCRdb, which keeps in-frame sequences with V and J called. Part of the clones is missing from these tables; in studies checked, under half for an unresolved V gene and the rest for unknown reasons. V and J calls and clone size follow that table, whereas D and trimming were derived from the DNA. Present in this sample are some 400,000 clones, around 87% of which were seen just once. 8.5% to 12% of the sample is held by the ten biggest clonotypes.

What the work shows at the level of the full study, not this receptor alone: How much clinical and demographic metadata was included differed by source and by participant, and the metadata was provided uncurated.

At one collaborating source in Seattle, patients were enrolled during active infection and were followed longitudinally through the course of disease. Each collaborating institution followed its own protocols to collect whole blood in K2EDTA tubes. For TCRbeta analysis, collaborators shipped samples as frozen whole blood, isolated PBMCs, or DNA extracted from either of those sample types. Of note for this clone: Its antigen remains unidentified. The sample holds no much larger clone one base away, and base qualities are not on file.

CDR1 MDHEN and CDR2 SYDVKM were looked up in the germline V gene. From V the trimming removes 3 bases and from J it removes 9 bases, while the gene matches leave 7 bases of the junction unaccounted for. The CDR3 sequence holds 14 residues, the cysteine and phenylalanine included. Left in the record is the CDR3 DNA by itself, 42 bases read in frame from the first base. The chain is encoded by TRBV28 joined to TRBJ2-3; a stretch of 9 junction bases matches TRBD2. Sequencing was performed on peripheral blood. The TCR comes from a woman in her 30s with COVID-19, enrolled during active disease. The encoded CDR3 is CASSFRGLAITQYF. In nucleotide form, the sequence is TGTGCCAGCAGTTTCCGGGGACTAGCAATAACGCAGTATTTT. The full variable domain, completed from the reference TRBV28 and TRBJ2-3 proteins outside the CDR3, reads DVKVTQSSRYLVKRTGEKVFLECVQDMDHENMFWYRQDPGLGLRLIYFSYDVKMKEKGDIPEGYSVSREKKERFSLILESASTNQTSMYLCASSFRGLAITQYFGPGTRLTVL.